The clone carrying this T cell receptor beta chain has just one count. The CDR3 extends over 16 amino acids. The data originate from a study of blood T cell repertoires in COVID-19. Produced via immunoSEQ multiplex PCR; TCRdb's table is partial and in-frame only. The sample lists 55,000 to 65,000 clones, 84% seen once, with 5.6% in the top ten. The V call is TRBV21-1, the J call TRBJ2-3; TRBD2, the D gene given by the table, was not confirmed from the DNA. TRBV21-1 is annotated as a pseudogene. Sequenced: peripheral blood. The TCR was taken from a woman aged 55-70 years with acute or convalescent COVID-19. The DNA for the CDR3 is TGTGCCAGCAGCAAAAAAGCCCTCGTGGGCGGGGATACGCAGTATTTT. Protein: CASSKKALVGGDTQYF.